The 14 T cell receptor beta chains below were found in one sample sequenced in a study of neurological immune-mediated disorders. From the 5' RACE reads, TCRdb called clonotypes with MiXCR, one entry per CDR3 protein. The data show about 65,000 distinct CDR3 sequences, approximately 3.7% seen once. The sample taken for sequencing was PBMCs. These receptors all stem from a man aged 45-60 years with multiple sclerosis.

The chain uses TRBV12-3 or TRBV12-4 and TRBJ1-2, with D maybe TRBD1 (5 bases). The ends were cut back, 5 bases at V and 4 bases at J, with 20 bases in the middle. The CDR3 extends over 16 amino acids. CDR3 protein: CASSHSFPRDTYGYTF. The DNA of the CDR3 is TGTGCCAGCAGTCACTCCTTCCCCAGGGATACCTATGGCTACACCTTC.

This clonotype was seen ten or more times. The chain couples TRBV6-5 to TRBJ2-7; D possibly corresponds to TRBD1 (6 bases). The CDR3 totals 15 residues. The germline CDR1 and CDR2 sequences are MNHEY and SVGAGI. Between the trimmed V and J ends, which lost 6 bases and 9 bases, there was a span of 24 bases. The CDR3 DNA sequence: TGTGCCAGCAGCCCCGCCAGGGGCCCCGGCACGCGGCAGTACTTC. This gives the protein CASSPARGPGTRQYF.

A few counts support this clonotype. This could be a read error, since a much larger clone is one nucleotide away. The CDR3 end shows no conserved phenylalanine or tryptophan, and so a read error is likely. The chain carries TRBV11-3 and TRBJ1-4, with D maybe TRBD1 (6 bases). The CDR3 is 17 residues long. Trimming removed 4 bases from V and 4 bases from J, with 19 bases in between. Germline CDR1 SGHNT, CDR2 YENEEA. The CDR3 DNA follows: TGTGCCAGCAGCTCCCGGCGGTTGGACAGATATAATGAAAAACTGTTTATT. Protein: CASSSRRLDRYNEKLFI.

This clonotype was counted between two and nine times. The genes are TRBV20-1 and TRBJ1-5; no clear D. Trimming took 0 bases from V and 5 from J, leaving 11 bases between them. This CDR3 has 14 residues. The V gene's germline CDR1 is DFQATT and CDR2 SNEGSKA (reference sequence). DNA of the CDR3: TGCAGTGCTAGAGATCTGGGAGAGGATCAGCCCCAGCATTTT. Residues: CSARDLGEDQPQHF.

The gene calls are TRBV6-1 and TRBJ1-2; D perhaps matches TRBD1 (6 bases). CDR3 length equals 14 residues. From germline, CDR1 is MNHNS and CDR2 SASEGT. The V end was cut by 6 bases, the J end by 4 bases, with 15 bases between. CDR3: CASREPDSFYGYTF. DNA of the CDR3: TGTGCCAGCAGGGAACCGGACAGCTTCTATGGCTACACCTTC.

This clonotype came up many times. The J gene is TRBJ1-6, the V gene TRBV15; D uncertain. The CDR3 contains 14 residues. From germline, CDR1 is LNHNV and CDR2 YYDKDF (reference sequence). V was pared by 3 bases and J by 6 bases, with 9 bases between. This CDR3 reads CATSRETTNSPLHF. CDR3 coding DNA: TGTGCCACCAGCAGGGAAACAACTAATTCACCCCTCCACTTT.

In this sample, this clonotype turned up many times. This chain links TRBV7-9 with TRBJ1-2; 9 positions agree with TRBD1. The CDR3 is 15 amino acids. J gave up 7 bases and V 5 bases, and 11 bases lay outside the gene matches. The germline CDR1 and CDR2 sequences are SEHNR and FQNEAQ (reference sequence). The CDR3 DNA is TGTGCCAGCAGCGACCGGGACAGGGTTTTTCTTGGCTACACCTTC. As protein: CASSDRDRVFLGYTF.

This clonotype came up many times. The chain joins TRBV20-1 to TRBJ1-2; D unresolved. CDR1 and CDR2 (germline): DFQATT, SNEGSKA (reference sequence). The length of the CDR3 is 16 residues. V lost 0 bases, J lost 0 bases, and 14 bases lay in between. DNA for the CDR3: TGCAGTGCTAGAGACTTTTTACTGGAAGCTAACTATGGCTACACCTTC. Protein sequence: CSARDFLLEANYGYTF.

This clonotype was found many times. The chain couples TRBV10-1 to TRBJ2-5; 7 nucleotides match TRBD2. The V and J ends lost 0 bases and 1 base, in that order; junction bases with no gene match: 2. This CDR3 has 15 residues. Germline values: CDR1 WNHNN, CDR2 SYGVQD (reference sequence). CDR3 loop: CASSESRLAQETQYF. For the CDR3, the DNA is TGCGCCAGCAGTGAGTCGCGACTAGCCCAAGAGACCCAGTACTTC.

This clonotype was seen ten or more times. V gene TRBV7-2 combines with J gene TRBJ1-2, with D maybe TRBD1 (6 bases). The V end lost 1 base, the J end lost 7 bases, and 10 bases lay between the germline ends. The CDR3 extends over 13 amino acids. Germline CDR1 SGHTA, CDR2 FQGNSA. The CDR3 spells CASSLGGARGYTF. Here the CDR3 DNA reads TGTGCCAGCAGCTTAGGGGGGGCACGTGGCTACACCTTC.

The chain links TRBV6-5 to TRBJ2-3; 9 bases agree with TRBD1. V shed 1 base, J shed 4 bases, and the junction held 6 bases outside the gene matches. The germline V gene has CDR1 MNHEY and CDR2 SVGAGI. This CDR3 is 16 amino acids long. The CDR3 loop reads CASSYYGTGFSDTQYF. Here the CDR3 DNA reads TGTGCCAGCAGTTACTACGGGACAGGGTTTTCAGATACGCAGTATTTT.

Comments on this clonotype: A junction end diverges from the germline sequence, so it may reflect a read error. This rearrangement joins TRBV7-9 to TRBJ2-7; D is uncertain. Germline assignment: CDR1 SEHNR and CDR2 FQNEAQ (reference sequence). The CDR3 covers 12 residues. CDR3 coding DNA: TGTGTCAGCAGCAGCAACAGTCCCGAGCAGTACTTC. It is translated as CVSSSNSPEQYF.

In the case of this clonotype: The missing conserved phenylalanine or tryptophan at the end of this CDR3 makes a read error likely. The chain uses TRBV12-3 or TRBV12-4 and TRBJ2-5; D not certain. The CDR3 loop spans 13 amino acids. Deletions cut 5 bases from V and 0 bases from J, with 7 bases between. CDR3 residues: CASSNGYQETQYN. In DNA, the CDR3 is TGTGCCAGCAGTAACGGCTACCAAGAGACCCAGTACAAC.

This clonotype was counted at least ten times. The V and J genes are TRBV12-3 or TRBV12-4 and TRBJ1-5; D gene unclear. The germline V and J ends were trimmed by 3 bases and 4 bases, with 16 bases remaining between them. The CDR3 sequence is 16 residues long. In DNA form, the CDR3 reads TGTGCCAGCAGTTTCAATGCGGGGTCCCTAAATCAGCCCCAGCATTTT. As protein: CASSFNAGSLNQPQHF.